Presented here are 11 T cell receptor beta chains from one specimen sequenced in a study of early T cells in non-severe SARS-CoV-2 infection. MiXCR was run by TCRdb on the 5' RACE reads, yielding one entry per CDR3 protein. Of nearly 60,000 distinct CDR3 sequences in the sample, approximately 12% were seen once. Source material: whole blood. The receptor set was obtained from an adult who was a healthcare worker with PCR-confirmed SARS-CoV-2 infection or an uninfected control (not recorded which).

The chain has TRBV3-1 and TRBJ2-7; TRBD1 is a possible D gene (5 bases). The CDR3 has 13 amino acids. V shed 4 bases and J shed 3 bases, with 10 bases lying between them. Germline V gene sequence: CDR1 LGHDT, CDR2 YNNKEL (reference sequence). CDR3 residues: CASSRGHLYEQYF. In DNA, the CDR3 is TGTGCCAGCAGCCGTGGACACCTCTACGAGCAGTACTTC.

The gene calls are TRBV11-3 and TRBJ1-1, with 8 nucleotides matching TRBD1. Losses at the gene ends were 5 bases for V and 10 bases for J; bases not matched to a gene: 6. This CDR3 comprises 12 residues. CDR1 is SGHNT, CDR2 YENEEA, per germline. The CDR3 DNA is TGTGCCAGCAGCCCCACAGGGGGGGGAGCTTTCTTT. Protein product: CASSPTGGGAFF.

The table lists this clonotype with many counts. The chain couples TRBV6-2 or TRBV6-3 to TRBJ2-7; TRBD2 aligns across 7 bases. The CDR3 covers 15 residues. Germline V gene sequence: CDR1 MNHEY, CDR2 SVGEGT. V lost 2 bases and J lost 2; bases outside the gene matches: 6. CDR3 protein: CASSYGGGATYEQYF. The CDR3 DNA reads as TGTGCCAGCAGTTACGGGGGGGGAGCCACCTACGAGCAGTACTTC.

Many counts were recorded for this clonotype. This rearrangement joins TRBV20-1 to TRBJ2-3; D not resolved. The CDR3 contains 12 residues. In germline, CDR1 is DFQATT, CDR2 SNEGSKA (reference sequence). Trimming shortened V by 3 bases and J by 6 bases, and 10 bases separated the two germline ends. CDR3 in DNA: TGCAGTGCTAGTCAAACTACTGATACGCAGTATTTT. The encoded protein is CSASQTTDTQYF.

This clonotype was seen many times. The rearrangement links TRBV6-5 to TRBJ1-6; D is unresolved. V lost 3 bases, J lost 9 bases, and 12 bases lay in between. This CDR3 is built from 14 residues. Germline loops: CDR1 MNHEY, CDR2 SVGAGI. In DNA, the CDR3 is TGTGCCAGCAGTTATTTGGGTGATTCTTCACCCCTCCACTTT. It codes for CASSYLGDSSPLHF.

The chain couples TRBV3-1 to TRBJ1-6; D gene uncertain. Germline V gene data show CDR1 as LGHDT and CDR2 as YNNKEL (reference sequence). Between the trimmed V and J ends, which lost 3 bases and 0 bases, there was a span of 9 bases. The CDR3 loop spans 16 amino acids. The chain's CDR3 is CASSHSGSSYNSPLHF. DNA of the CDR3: TGTGCCAGCAGCCACTCCGGGAGCTCCTATAATTCACCCCTCCACTTT.

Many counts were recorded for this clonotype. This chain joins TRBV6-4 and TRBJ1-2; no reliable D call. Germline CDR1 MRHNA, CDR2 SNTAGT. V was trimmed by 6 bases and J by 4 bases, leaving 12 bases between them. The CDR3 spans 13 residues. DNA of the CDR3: TGTGCCAGCAGGGCCGGGGAACCCTATGGCTACACCTTC. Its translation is CASRAGEPYGYTF.

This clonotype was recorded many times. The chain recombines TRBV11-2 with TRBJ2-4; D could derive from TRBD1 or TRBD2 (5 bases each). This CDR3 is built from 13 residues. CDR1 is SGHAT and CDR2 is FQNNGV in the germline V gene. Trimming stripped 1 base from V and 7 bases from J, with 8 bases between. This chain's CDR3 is CASSLGGANIQYF. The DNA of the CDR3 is TGTGCCAGCAGCTTAGGAGGGGCCAACATTCAGTACTTC. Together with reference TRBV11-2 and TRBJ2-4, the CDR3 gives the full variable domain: EAGVAQSPRYKIIEKRQSVAFWCNPISGHATLYWYQQILGQGPKLLIQFQNNGVVDDSQLPKDRFSAERLKGVDSTLKIQPAKLEDSAVYLCASSLGGANIQYFGAGTRLSVL.

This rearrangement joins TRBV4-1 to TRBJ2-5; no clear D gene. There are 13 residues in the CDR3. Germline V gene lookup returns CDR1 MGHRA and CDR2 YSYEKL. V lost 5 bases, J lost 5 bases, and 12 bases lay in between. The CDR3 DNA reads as TGCGCCAGCAGCACCAGGTCACAGGAGACCCAGTACTTC. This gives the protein CASSTRSQETQYF.

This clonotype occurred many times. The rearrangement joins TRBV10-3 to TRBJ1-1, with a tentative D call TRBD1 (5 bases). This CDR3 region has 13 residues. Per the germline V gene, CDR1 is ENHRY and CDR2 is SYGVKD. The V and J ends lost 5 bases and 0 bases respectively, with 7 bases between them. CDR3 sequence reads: CAISRGLNTEAFF. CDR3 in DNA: TGTGCCATCAGTAGGGGCTTGAACACTGAAGCTTTCTTT.

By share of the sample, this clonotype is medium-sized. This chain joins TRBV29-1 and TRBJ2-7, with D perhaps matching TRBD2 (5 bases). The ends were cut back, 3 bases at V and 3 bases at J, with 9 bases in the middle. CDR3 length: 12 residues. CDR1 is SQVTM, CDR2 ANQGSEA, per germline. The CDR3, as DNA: TGCAGCGTTGAGGACGGGGACTACGAGCAGTACTTC. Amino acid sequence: CSVEDGDYEQYF.